Below are 12 T cell receptor beta chains sequenced from a single sample in a study of OX40 agonist ivuxolimab in advanced cancers. Assay: immunoSEQ multiplex PCR; the TCRdb copy retains only in-frame clones and omits some. The repertoire includes roughly 56,000 clones, about 83% of them detected once, and around 2.7% sits in the top ten. The starting material was CD4+ or CD8+ T cells sorted from blood, obtained in a trial of the OX40 agonist ivuxolimab. These TCRs come from an adult with an advanced solid tumor such as melanoma, head and neck, liver or kidney cancer.

The chain has TRBV30 and TRBJ1-1, with TRBD1 as a possible D gene (5 bases). In germline, CDR1 is GTSNPN, CDR2 SVGIG (reference sequence). The CDR3 is 11 amino acids. V shed 4 bases and J shed 11 bases, with 14 bases lying between them. DNA of the CDR3: TGTGCCTGGAATCGTGGGGGGGAGGCTTTCTTT. Residues: CAWNRGGEAFF.

About this clone itself: Different DNA sequences within this sample yield the same CDR3. This chain joins TRBV18 and TRBJ2-2, with 10 bases matching TRBD2. Germline V gene sequence: CDR1 KGHSH, CDR2 LQKENI. The CDR3 consists of 16 residues. With V trimmed by 3 bases and J by 1 base, 2 bases remained unmatched. Written as DNA, the CDR3 is TGTGCCAGCTCACCTCCTAGCGGGGGGAACACCGGGGAGCTGTTTTTT. Amino acids: CASSPPSGGNTGELFF.

In this sample, this clone turned up once. V and J are TRBV7-9 and TRBJ2-2; D may be TRBD1 (5 bases). V lost 1 base and J lost 3, with 6 bases in between. There are 14 residues in the CDR3. Germline loops: CDR1 SEHNR, CDR2 FQNEAQ (reference sequence). CDR3 loop: CASSLGTYTGELFF. The CDR3 DNA reads as TGTGCCAGCAGCTTAGGGACATACACCGGGGAGCTGTTTTTT. Drawing the rest from reference TRBV7-9 and TRBJ2-2, the complete variable domain is DTGVSQNPRHKITKRGQNVTFRCDPISEHNRLYWYRQTLGQGPEFLTYFQNEAQLEKSRLLSDRFSAERPKGSFSTLEIQRTEQGDSAMYLCASSLGTYTGELFFGEGSRLTVL.

The chain combines TRBV28 with TRBJ2-2, with 10 bases matching TRBD2. With V trimmed by 7 bases and J by 6 bases, 8 bases remained unmatched. The CDR3 consists of 15 residues. In germline, CDR1 is MDHEN, CDR2 SYDVKM. Here the CDR3 reads CASTTGTSVAGELFF. CDR3 nucleotides: TGTGCCAGCACAACCGGGACTAGCGTTGCCGGGGAGCTGTTTTTT.

V usage is TRBV6-6 and J usage is TRBJ1-4, with a weak D call TRBD1 (6 bases). Germline-derived CDR1 and CDR2 are MNHNY and SVGAGI (reference sequence). V was pared by 4 bases and J by 8 bases, with 17 bases between. CDR3 size: 15 residues. The chain's CDR3 is CASSLLPGAGEKLFF. The DNA for the CDR3 is TGTGCCAGCAGTTTATTACCGGGGGCGGGAGAAAAACTGTTTTTT.

This clone was found a few times. The V and J genes are TRBV28 and TRBJ1-2; no firm D call. V was trimmed by 4 bases and J by 0 bases, leaving 9 bases between them. The CDR3 runs 14 residues. Per germline, CDR1 MDHEN and CDR2 SYDVKM. CDR3 amino acids: CASSWRKANYGYTF. The CDR3 region has the DNA TGTGCCAGCAGTTGGCGGAAAGCTAACTATGGCTACACCTTC.

V is TRBV19 and J is TRBJ2-2, with 8 bases fitting TRBD1. CDR1 is LNHDA and CDR2 is SQIVND in the germline V gene (reference sequence). J lost 5 bases, V lost 3 bases, and 11 bases had no gene match. CDR3 length: 17 amino acids. CDR3 sequence reads: CASSMDGQGRGTGELFF. DNA for the CDR3: TGTGCCAGTAGTATGGACGGACAGGGAAGGGGAACCGGGGAGCTGTTTTTT.

Within the sample, this clone is medium-sized. The V gene is TRBV2, the J gene TRBJ1-1, with D possibly matching TRBD1 (6 bases). This CDR3 is 13 amino acids long. V was pared by 5 bases and J by 4 bases, with 11 bases between. Germline V gives CDR1 SNHLY, CDR2 FYNNEI. The CDR3 DNA reads TGTGCCAGCAGTCTTGGGGGGCGCACTGAAGCTTTCTTT. Translation gives CASSLGGRTEAFF.

The gene calls are TRBV19 and TRBJ1-2; TRBD1 agrees at 7 bases. The CDR3 is made up of 14 amino acids. V was pared by 3 bases and J by 4 bases, with 5 bases of the junction left unmatched. Germline lookup yields CDR1 LNHDA and CDR2 SQIVND (reference sequence). The CDR3 DNA is TGTGCCAGTAGTATGCCGACAGGGACCTATGGCTACACCTTC. Its protein is CASSMPTGTYGYTF.

This clone was counted only a few times. V and J are TRBV18 and TRBJ2-3; D gene ambiguous. The CDR3 has 10 residues. CDR1 is KGHSH, CDR2 LQKENI, per germline. V shed 8 bases and J shed 2 bases, with 2 bases lying between them. The CDR3, as DNA: TGTGCCAGCAACACAGATACGCAGTATTTT. This translates into CASNTDTQYF.

A word on this clone: Relative to the germline gene, one junction end is altered; a read error may explain this. The chain combines TRBV7-7 with TRBJ2-3; D is ambiguous. The CDR3 loop spans 13 amino acids. Germline CDR1 SSHAT, CDR2 FNYEAQ (reference sequence). CDR3 sequence: CASSLSVTDTQYF. In DNA, the CDR3 is TGTGCTAGCAGCTTATCCGTCACAGATACGCAGTATTTT.

V gene TRBV5-4 combines with J gene TRBJ2-5; D may match TRBD1 or TRBD2 (5 bases each). The ends were cut back, 3 bases at V and 5 bases at J, with 20 bases in the middle. Germline lookup yields CDR1 SGHNT and CDR2 YYREEE (reference sequence). This CDR3 contains 16 residues. In DNA, the CDR3 is TGTGCCAGCAGCTCTGGGACCAGTGGATCACTCGAGACCCAGTACTTC. It yields the protein CASSSGTSGSLETQYF.